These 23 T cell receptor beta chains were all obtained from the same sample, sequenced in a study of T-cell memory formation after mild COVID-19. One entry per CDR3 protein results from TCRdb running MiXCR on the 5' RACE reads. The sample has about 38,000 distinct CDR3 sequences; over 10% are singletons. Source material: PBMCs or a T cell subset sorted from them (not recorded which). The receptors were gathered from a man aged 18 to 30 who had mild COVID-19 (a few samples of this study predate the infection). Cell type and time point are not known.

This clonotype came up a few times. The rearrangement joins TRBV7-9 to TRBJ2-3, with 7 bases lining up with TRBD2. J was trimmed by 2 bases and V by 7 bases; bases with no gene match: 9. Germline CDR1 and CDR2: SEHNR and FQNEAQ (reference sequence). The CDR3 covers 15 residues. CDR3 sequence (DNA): TGTGCCAGCACCCCCAAGGGGACTAACACAGATACGCAGTATTTT. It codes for CASTPKGTNTDTQYF.

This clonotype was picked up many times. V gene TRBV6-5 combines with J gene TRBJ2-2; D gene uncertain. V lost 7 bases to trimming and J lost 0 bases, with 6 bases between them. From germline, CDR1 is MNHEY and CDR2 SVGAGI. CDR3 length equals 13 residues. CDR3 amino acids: CASISPNTGELFF. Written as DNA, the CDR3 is TGTGCCAGCATTTCCCCGAACACCGGGGAGCTGTTTTTT.

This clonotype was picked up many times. The CDR3 DNA is TGTGCCAGCAGCCCTACCCCGGGGCCGAACACCGGGGAGCTGTTTTTT. Its protein is CASSPTPGPNTGELFF. The J gene is TRBJ2-2, the V gene TRBV7-3; D may be TRBD1 or TRBD2 (5 bases each). The CDR3 contains 16 residues. Germline-derived CDR1 and CDR2 are SGHTA and FQGTGA. The ends were cut back, 5 bases at V and 0 bases at J, with 13 bases in the middle.

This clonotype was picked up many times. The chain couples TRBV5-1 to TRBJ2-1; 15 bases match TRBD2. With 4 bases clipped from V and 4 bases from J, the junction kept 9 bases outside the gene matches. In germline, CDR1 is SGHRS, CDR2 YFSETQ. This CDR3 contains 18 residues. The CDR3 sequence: CASSPEGLAGGIYNEQFF. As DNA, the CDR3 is TGCGCCAGCAGCCCGGAGGGACTAGCGGGGGGTATTTACAATGAGCAGTTCTTC.

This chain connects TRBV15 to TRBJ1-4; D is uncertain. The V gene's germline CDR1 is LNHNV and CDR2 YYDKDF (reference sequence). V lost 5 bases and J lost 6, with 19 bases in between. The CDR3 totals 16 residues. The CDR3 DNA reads TGTGCCACCAGCTGGAAATCGAAGCCCGGGGATGAAAAACTGTTTTTT. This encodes CATSWKSKPGDEKLFF.

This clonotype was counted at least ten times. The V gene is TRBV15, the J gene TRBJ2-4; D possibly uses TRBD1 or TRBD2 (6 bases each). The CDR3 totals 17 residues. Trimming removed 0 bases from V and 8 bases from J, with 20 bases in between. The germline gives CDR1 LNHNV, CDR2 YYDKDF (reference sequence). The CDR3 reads CATSRDKLGHPGDIQYF. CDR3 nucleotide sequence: TGTGCCACCAGCAGAGATAAGTTGGGACACCCGGGGGACATTCAGTACTTC. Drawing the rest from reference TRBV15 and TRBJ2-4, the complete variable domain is DAMVIQNPRYQVTQFGKPVTLSCSQTLNHNVMYWYQQKSSQAPKLLFHYYDKDFNNEADTPDNFQSRRPNTSFCFLDIRSPGLGDTAMYLCATSRDKLGHPGDIQYFGAGTRLSVL.

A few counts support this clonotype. This chain's CDR3 is CASSRGVNTEAFF. In nucleotides, the CDR3 is TGTGCCAGTAGCCGCGGGGTTAACACTGAAGCTTTCTTT. The chain joins TRBV19 to TRBJ1-1; D gene ambiguous. Germline CDR1 LNHDA, CDR2 SQIVND (reference sequence). The CDR3 length is 13 residues. Trimming took off 6 bases at V and 2 bases at J, with 10 bases between the two ends.

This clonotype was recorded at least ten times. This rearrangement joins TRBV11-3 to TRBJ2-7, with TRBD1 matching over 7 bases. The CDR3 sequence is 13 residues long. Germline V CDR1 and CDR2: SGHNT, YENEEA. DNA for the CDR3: TGTGCCAGCAGCCTAGACAGGGACTACGAGCAGTACGTC. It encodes CASSLDRDYEQYV.

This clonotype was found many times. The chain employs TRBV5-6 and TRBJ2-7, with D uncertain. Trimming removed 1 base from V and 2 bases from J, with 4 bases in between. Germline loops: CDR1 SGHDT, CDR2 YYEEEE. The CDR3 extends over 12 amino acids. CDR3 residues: CASSLYTYEQYV. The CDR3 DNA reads TGTGCCAGCAGCTTGTATACCTACGAGCAGTACGTC.

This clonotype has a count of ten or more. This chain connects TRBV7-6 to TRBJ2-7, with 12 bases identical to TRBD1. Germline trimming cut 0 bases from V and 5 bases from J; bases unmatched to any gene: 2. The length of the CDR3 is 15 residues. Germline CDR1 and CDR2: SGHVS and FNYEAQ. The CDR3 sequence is CASSLAGQGADEQYF. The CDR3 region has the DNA TGTGCCAGCAGCTTAGCGGGACAGGGGGCTGACGAGCAGTACTTC.

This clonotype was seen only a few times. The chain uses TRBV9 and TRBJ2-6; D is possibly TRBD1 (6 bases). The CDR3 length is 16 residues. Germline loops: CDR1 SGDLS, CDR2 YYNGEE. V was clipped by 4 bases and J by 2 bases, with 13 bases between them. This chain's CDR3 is CASSITGSPGANVLTF. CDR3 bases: TGTGCCAGCAGCATAACAGGGTCCCCTGGGGCCAACGTCCTGACTTTC.

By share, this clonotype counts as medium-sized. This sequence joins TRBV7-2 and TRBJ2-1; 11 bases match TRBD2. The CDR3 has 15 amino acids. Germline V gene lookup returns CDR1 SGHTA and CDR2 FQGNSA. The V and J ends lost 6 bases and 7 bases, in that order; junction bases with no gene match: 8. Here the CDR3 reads CASSFGLAGGNEQFF. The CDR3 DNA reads TGTGCCAGCAGTTTCGGACTAGCGGGTGGGAATGAGCAGTTCTTC.

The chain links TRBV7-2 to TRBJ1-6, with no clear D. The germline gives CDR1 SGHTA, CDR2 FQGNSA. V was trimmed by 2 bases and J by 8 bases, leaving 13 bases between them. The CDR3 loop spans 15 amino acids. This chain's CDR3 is CASSLSGEPYSPLHF. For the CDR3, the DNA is TGTGCCAGCAGCTTAAGTGGGGAGCCTTATTCACCCCTCCACTTT.

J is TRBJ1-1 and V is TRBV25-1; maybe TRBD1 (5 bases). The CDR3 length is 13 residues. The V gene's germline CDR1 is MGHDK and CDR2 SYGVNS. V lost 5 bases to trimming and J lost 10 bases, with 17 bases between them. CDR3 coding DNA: TGTGCCAGCAGTCCGGGGCTAACAGGTTCAGCTTTCTTT. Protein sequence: CASSPGLTGSAFF. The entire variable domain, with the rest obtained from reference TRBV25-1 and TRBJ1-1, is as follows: EADIYQTPRYLVIGTGKKITLECSQTMGHDKMYWYQQDPGMELHLIHYSYGVNSTEKGDLSSESTVSRIRTEHFPLTLESARPSHTSQYLCASSPGLTGSAFFGQGTRLTVV.

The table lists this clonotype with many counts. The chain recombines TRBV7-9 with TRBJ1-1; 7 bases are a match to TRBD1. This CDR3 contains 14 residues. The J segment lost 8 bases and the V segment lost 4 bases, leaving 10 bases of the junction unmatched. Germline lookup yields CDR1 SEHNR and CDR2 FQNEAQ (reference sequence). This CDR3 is CASSSQGQKEEAFF. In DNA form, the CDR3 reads TGTGCCAGCAGCTCACAGGGGCAAAAGGAAGAAGCTTTCTTT.

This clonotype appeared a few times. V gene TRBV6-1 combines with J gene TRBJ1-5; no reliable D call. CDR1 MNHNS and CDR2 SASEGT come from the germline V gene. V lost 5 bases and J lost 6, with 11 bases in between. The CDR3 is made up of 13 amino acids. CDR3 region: CASSQDRPQPQHF. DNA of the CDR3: TGTGCCAGCAGTCAGGACCGACCTCAGCCCCAGCATTTT.

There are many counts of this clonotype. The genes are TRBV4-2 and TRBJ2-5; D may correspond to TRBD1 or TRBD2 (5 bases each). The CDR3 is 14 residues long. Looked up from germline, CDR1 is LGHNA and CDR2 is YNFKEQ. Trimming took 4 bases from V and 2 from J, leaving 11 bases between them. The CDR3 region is CASSRGWGQETQYF. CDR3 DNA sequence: TGTGCCAGCAGCCGGGGATGGGGGCAAGAGACCCAGTACTTC.

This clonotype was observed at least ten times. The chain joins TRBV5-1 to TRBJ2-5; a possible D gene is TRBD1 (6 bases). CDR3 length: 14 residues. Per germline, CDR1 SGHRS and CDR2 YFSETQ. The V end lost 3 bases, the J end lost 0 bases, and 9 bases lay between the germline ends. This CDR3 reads CASSYGTNQETQYF. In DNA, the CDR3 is TGCGCCAGCAGCTACGGGACAAACCAAGAGACCCAGTACTTC.

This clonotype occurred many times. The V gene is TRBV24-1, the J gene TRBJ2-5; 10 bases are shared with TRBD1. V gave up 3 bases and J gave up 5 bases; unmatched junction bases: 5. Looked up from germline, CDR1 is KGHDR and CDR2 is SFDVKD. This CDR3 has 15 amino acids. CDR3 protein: CATSDRQGAAETQYF. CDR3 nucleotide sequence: TGTGCCACCAGTGATAGACAGGGGGCTGCGGAGACCCAGTACTTC.

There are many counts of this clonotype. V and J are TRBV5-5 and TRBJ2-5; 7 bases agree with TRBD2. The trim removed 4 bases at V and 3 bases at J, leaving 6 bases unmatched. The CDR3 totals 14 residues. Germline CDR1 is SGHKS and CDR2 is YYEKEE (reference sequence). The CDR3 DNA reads TGTGCCAGCAGCCCGGGGGGAATAGAAGAGACCCAGTACTTC. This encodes CASSPGGIEETQYF.

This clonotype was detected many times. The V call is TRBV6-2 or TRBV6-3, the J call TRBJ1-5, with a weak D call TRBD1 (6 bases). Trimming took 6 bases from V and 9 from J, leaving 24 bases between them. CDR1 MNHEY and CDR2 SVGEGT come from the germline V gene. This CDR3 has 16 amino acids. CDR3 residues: CASSAIQGRVRWPQHF. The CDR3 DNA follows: TGTGCCAGCAGCGCCATACAGGGTCGGGTTCGGTGGCCCCAGCATTTT.

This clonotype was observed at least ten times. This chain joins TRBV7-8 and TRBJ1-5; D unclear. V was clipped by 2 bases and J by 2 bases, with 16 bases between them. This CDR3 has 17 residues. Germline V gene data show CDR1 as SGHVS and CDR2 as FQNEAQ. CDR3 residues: CASSLSSNSAGNQPQHF. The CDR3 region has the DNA TGTGCCAGCAGCTTATCAAGTAATTCGGCAGGCAATCAGCCCCAGCATTTT.

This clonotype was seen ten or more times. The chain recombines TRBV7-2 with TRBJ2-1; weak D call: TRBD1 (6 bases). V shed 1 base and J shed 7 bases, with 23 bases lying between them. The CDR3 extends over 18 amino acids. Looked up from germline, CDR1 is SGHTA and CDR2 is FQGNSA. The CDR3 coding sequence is TGTGCCAGCAGCTTAGAGTCCGACGGAAGGGGGTTAGTGAATGAGCAGTTCTTC. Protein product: CASSLESDGRGLVNEQFF. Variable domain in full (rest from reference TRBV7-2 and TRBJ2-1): GAGVSQSPSNKVTEKGKDVELRCDPISGHTALYWYRQSLGQGLEFLIYFQGNSAPDKSGLPSDRFSAERTGGSVSTLTIQRTQQEDSAVYLCASSLESDGRGLVNEQFFGPGTRLTVL.